These T cell receptor beta chains were read from a single sample in a study of T cells after yellow fever vaccination. TCRdb processed the 5' RACE reads anew with MiXCR; each CDR3 protein has one entry. The sample holds hundreds of thousands of distinct CDR3 sequences, roughly an eighth seen once. Here the sequenced sample was CD4+ T cells sorted from PBMCs, taken 15 days after the yellow fever booster vaccination. Every receptor here comes from a man aged 18 to 29 who received the YFV17D yellow fever vaccine. Both conserved end residues are part of each CDR3. D genes are given only for firm matches. Where a row states a size, it is once, few, many or the class of an expanded clone; other rows omit it.

13,TRBV29-1,TRBJ1-1,.,.,TGCAGCGCAGGGGCGTTTATGAACACTGAAGCTTTCTTT,CSAGAFMNTEAFF
15,TRBV11-2,TRBJ1-2,TRBD1,few,TGTGCCAGCAGCACCATAAACCTACAGGGGTATGGCTACACCTTC,CASSTINLQGYGYTF
15,TRBV4-3,TRBJ2-3,.,many,TGCGCCAGCAGCCAAGACTACTCGACCGGTGATACGCAGTATTTT,CASSQDYSTGDTQYF
15,TRBV4-3,TRBJ2-7,.,few,TGCGCCAGCAGCCAAGATTTCAGGGACACCTACGAGCAGTACTTC,CASSQDFRDTYEQYF
15,TRBV6-5,TRBJ2-5,.,few,TGTGCCAGCAGTTCGGCCAGCGCCGGACGGGAGACCCAGTACTTC,CASSSASAGRETQYF
14,TRBV20-1,TRBJ1-4,.,few,TGCAGTGCTAGAGAAGGGGGGATTGGTGAAAAACTGTTTTTT,CSAREGGIGEKLFF
12,TRBV29-1,TRBJ1-2,.,many,TGCAGCGTTGTGTCCGGGAACTATGGCTACACCTTC,CSVVSGNYGYTF
18,TRBV6-6,TRBJ2-1,.,many,TGTGCCAGCAGCCCCCCCCGTAGTCCGGTTAGCTCCTACAATGAGCAGTTCTTC,CASSPPRSPVSSYNEQFF
17,TRBV6-5,TRBJ2-6,TRBD1,few,TGTGCCAGCAGCTTTTTACAGGGGAACTCTGGGGCCAACGTCCTGACTTTC,CASSFLQGNSGANVLTF
14,TRBV30,TRBJ2-4,.,.,TGTGCCTGGAGTGTCGGAGGGCGCCGGGACATTCAGTACTTC,CAWSVGGRRDIQYF
16,TRBV3-1,TRBJ2-1,.,.,TGTGCCAGCAGCCAAGATGTGGGGGGGCCAAACAATGAGCAGTTCTTC,CASSQDVGGPNNEQFF
14,TRBV20-1,TRBJ2-4,.,.,TGCAGTGCTAGAGCCTCAGGGTCCAAAAACATTCAGTACTTC,CSARASGSKNIQYF
14,TRBV7-9,TRBJ1-2,.,.,TGTGCCAGCAGCTTAACAGGGTCATCGTATGGCTACACCTTC,CASSLTGSSYGYTF
14,TRBV12-3/TRBV12-4,TRBJ1-2,TRBD1,many,TGTGCCAGCAGCCCCCGACAGGGACGAAATGGCTACACCTTC,CASSPRQGRNGYTF
15,TRBV5-1,TRBJ2-3,TRBD2,few,TGCGCCAGCAGAACTAGCGGCGCTAGCACAGATACGCAGTATTTT,CASRTSGASTDTQYF
17,TRBV28,TRBJ2-2,TRBD2,.,TGTGCCAGCAAGGTTATCGGGGGGGCCGGATTGACCGGGGAGCTGTTTTTT,CASKVIGGAGLTGELFF
13,TRBV12-3/TRBV12-4,TRBJ1-6,.,few,TGTGCCAGCAGTTCAGGGAACAATTCACCCCTCCACTTT,CASSSGNNSPLHF
16,TRBV6-2/TRBV6-3,TRBJ2-1,TRBD2,.,TGTGCCAGCAGTTACTCTGGGCGGGGGAATGGTAATGAGCAGTTCTTC,CASSYSGRGNGNEQFF
10,TRBV12-3/TRBV12-4,TRBJ1-2,.,few,TGTGCCAGCGGTAACTATGGCTACACCTTC,CASGNYGYTF
16,TRBV18,TRBJ2-5,TRBD2,few,TGTGCCAGCTCACCCGGACTAGCGGGGGAGAAAGAGACCCAGTACTTC,CASSPGLAGEKETQYF
12,TRBV19,TRBJ1-4,TRBD1,few,TGTGCCAGTAGTGGGACAGGTGAAAAACTGTTTTTT,CASSGTGEKLFF
14,TRBV5-1,TRBJ1-1,TRBD1,.,TGCGCCAGCAGGTTCAGGGGGCGCGATCCTGAAGCTTTCTTT,CASRFRGRDPEAFF
14,TRBV6-7,TRBJ2-3,.,.,TGTGCCACCCCATGTGGAAAGGGGAGGGATACGCAGTATTTT,CATPCGKGRDTQYF
14,TRBV29-1,TRBJ2-3,.,few,TGCAGCGTTGACCTGGGGGCTATCACAGATACGCAGTATTTT,CSVDLGAITDTQYF
16,TRBV7-6,TRBJ1-3,.,few,TGTGCCAGCAGCCCGGCAGGGGCATTAGCTGGAAACACCATATATTTT,CASSPAGALAGNTIYF
13,TRBV20-1,TRBJ1-2,.,few,TGCAGTGCTAGATCGGGGCGCAACTATGGCTACACCTTC,CSARSGRNYGYTF
16,TRBV7-3,TRBJ2-3,.,.,TGTGCCAGCAGCTTAACGGGCCGAATCTCCGTTTATACGCAGTATTTT,CASSLTGRISVYTQYF
12,TRBV10-3,TRBJ2-3,.,.,TGTGCCCTAGGCCCACGGGCGGATACGCAGTATTTT,CALGPRADTQYF
14,TRBV6-6,TRBJ2-7,.,few,TGTGCCAGCAGTTACTCGAGCCAGTTTTCCAAGCAGTACTTC,CASSYSSQFSKQYF
16,TRBV15,TRBJ2-1,TRBD2,few,TGTGCCACCAGCAGAGATCTTAGCGGGGGGGCGGATGAGCAGTTCTTC,CATSRDLSGGADEQFF
16,TRBV6-5,TRBJ2-1,TRBD2,.,TGTGCCAGCAGTTACTTAAGCGGGGTCTCCTACAATGAGCAGTTCTTC,CASSYLSGVSYNEQFF
16,TRBV5-1,TRBJ2-3,TRBD2,.,TGCGCCAGCAGCTTGGTCCTTAGCGGGGGGGCAGATACGCAGTATTTT,CASSLVLSGGADTQYF
13,TRBV5-1,TRBJ1-1,.,.,TGCGCCAGCAGCTTGGGGTTTCAAACTGAAGCTTTCTTT,CASSLGFQTEAFF
17,TRBV14,TRBJ2-3,TRBD2,.,TGTGCCAGCAGCCAATCTCGGGGGGGCCTTATGACAGATACGCAGTATTTT,CASSQSRGGLMTDTQYF
15,TRBV10-1,TRBJ2-2,.,few,TGCGCCAGCAGTGAGTCGCGAGGGGGGACCGGGGAGCTGTTTTTT,CASSESRGGTGELFF
13,TRBV12-3/TRBV12-4,TRBJ2-7,TRBD2,.,TGTGCCAGCAGTTTGGGGGGGGTCAACGAGCAGTACTTC,CASSLGGVNEQYF
16,TRBV5-1,TRBJ2-3,.,.,TGCGCCAGCAGCTTGTGGGGGGGCAGGGGCACAGATACGCAGTATTTT,CASSLWGGRGTDTQYF
12,TRBV7-2,TRBJ2-7,.,many,TGTGCCAGCAGCCTACGTGAATACGAGCAGTACTTC,CASSLREYEQYF
15,TRBV2,TRBJ2-6,.,few,TGTGCCAGCAGCCTGGGCACAGGTGGGGCCAACGTCCTGACTTTC,CASSLGTGGANVLTF
12,TRBV12-3/TRBV12-4,TRBJ1-1,.,many,TGTGCCAGCAGTTTACAGGGCACTGAAGCTTTCTTT,CASSLQGTEAFF
13,TRBV7-9,TRBJ2-5,TRBD1,many,TGTGCCAGCAGCTCGACAGGGGATGGGACCCAGTACTTC,CASSSTGDGTQYF
16,TRBV7-2,TRBJ2-1,TRBD1,.,TGTGCCAGCAGCTTAGCGATGGCAGGGGGCTACAATGAGCAGTTCTTC,CASSLAMAGGYNEQFF
12,TRBV4-3,TRBJ1-2,TRBD1,few,TGCGCCAGCAGCCATGGGACAGGGGGCTACACCTTC,CASSHGTGGYTF
15,TRBV7-2,TRBJ2-4,.,few,TGTGCCAGCAGCTACACAACGGTAGCCAAAAACATTCAGTACTTC,CASSYTTVAKNIQYF
15,TRBV5-1,TRBJ1-1,.,.,TGCGCCAGCGGCGGAGGGACTCTTCGGGACACTGAAGCTTTCTTT,CASGGGTLRDTEAFF